Listed here are 16 T cell receptor beta chains from one sample, sequenced in a study of CD8 T cell repertoires and HIV-1 epitope variants. The assay was immunoSEQ multiplex PCR, and TCRdb's table has in-frame clones only and misses some. The sample consists of about 4,800 clones, approximately 66% of them appearing once. For these receptors, no antigen is known. The sequenced material came from cultured CD8+ T cells derived from PBMCs. Receptors originate from a male donor with HIV.

V usage is TRBV7-9 and J usage is TRBJ2-2; no definite D call. The V end lost 4 bases, the J end lost 5 bases, and 5 bases lay between the germline ends. The CDR3 runs to 12 residues. Germline V gene sequence: CDR1 SEHNR, CDR2 FQNEAQ (reference sequence). The CDR3 here is CASSSETGELFF. DNA for the CDR3: TGTGCCAGCAGCTCAGAGACCGGGGAGCTGTTTTTT.

The V gene is TRBV25-1, the J gene TRBJ1-2; D is unclear. The length of the CDR3 is 12 residues. Between the trimmed V and J ends, which lost 4 bases and 8 bases, there was a span of 11 bases. The germline gives CDR1 MGHDK, CDR2 SYGVNS. The chain's CDR3 is CASSVHMGGYTF. The DNA of the CDR3 is TGTGCCAGCAGTGTCCATATGGGAGGCTACACCTTC.

This sequence joins TRBV7-9 and TRBJ2-1, with 9 bases that match TRBD2. Germline trimming cut 7 bases from V and 2 bases from J; bases unmatched to any gene: 6. The CDR3 sequence is 15 residues long. CDR1 and CDR2 (germline): SEHNR, FQNEAQ (reference sequence). Here the CDR3 reads CASIPGGGAYNEQFF. In DNA, the CDR3 is TGTGCCAGCATCCCTGGCGGGGGGGCCTACAATGAGCAGTTCTTC. Based on the CDR3 plus reference TRBV7-9 and TRBJ2-1, the full variable domain is DTGVSQNPRHKITKRGQNVTFRCDPISEHNRLYWYRQTLGQGPEFLTYFQNEAQLEKSRLLSDRFSAERPKGSFSTLEIQRTEQGDSAMYLCASIPGGGAYNEQFFGPGTRLTVL.

This clone has more than one count but fewer than ten. V usage is TRBV6-1 and J usage is TRBJ2-7, with D unresolved. Germline lookup yields CDR1 MNHNS and CDR2 SASEGT. V lost 5 bases, J lost 2 bases, and 13 bases lay in between. CDR3 size: 14 residues. The CDR3 is CASSSDVSAYEQYF. The CDR3 DNA reads TGTGCCAGCAGTTCAGATGTCTCGGCCTACGAGCAGTACTTC.

J is TRBJ1-1 and V is TRBV7-9, with D perhaps TRBD1 (6 bases). This CDR3 region has 11 residues. Trimming left V 6 bases short and J 12 bases short, with 14 bases between. Germline CDR1 and CDR2: SEHNR and FQNEAQ (reference sequence). The CDR3 protein is CASRHSDRSFF. The CDR3 DNA sequence: TGTGCCAGCAGACATTCGGACAGATCTTTCTTT.

This clone was observed once. The chain carries TRBV6-1 and TRBJ2-7; the D gene is possibly TRBD2 (5 bases). The CDR3 runs to 12 residues. The V end lost 6 bases, the J end lost 3 bases, and 9 bases lay between the germline ends. Looked up from germline, CDR1 is MNHNS and CDR2 is SASEGT. This CDR3 is CASRTTSYEQYF. Here the CDR3 DNA reads TGTGCCAGCAGGACAACTAGCTACGAGCAGTACTTC.

V is TRBV10-1 and J is TRBJ2-7; D is perhaps TRBD2 (5 bases). Trimming removed 11 bases at V and 3 bases at J, with 11 bases between. CDR1 WNHNN and CDR2 SYGVQD come from the germline V gene (reference sequence). CDR3 size: 11 residues. The DNA for the CDR3 is TGCGCCGGAAGAGGGAGCTACGAGCAGTACTTC. This translates into CAGRGSYEQYF.

The CDR3 nucleotides are TGCAGCGTTGTCATCCTATCAGCTAACTATGGCTACACCTTC. This encodes CSVVILSANYGYTF. The chain is built from TRBV29-1 and TRBJ1-2; D not resolved. The V gene lost 4 bases and the J gene lost 0 bases, with 12 bases spanning the gap. Per the germline V gene, CDR1 is SQVTM and CDR2 is ANQGSEA. This CDR3 has 14 amino acids. Supplemented by reference TRBV29-1 and TRBJ1-2, the full variable domain reads SAVISQKPSRDICQRGTSLTIQCQVDSQVTMMFWYRQQPGQSLTLIATANQGSEATYESGFVIDKFPISRPNLTFSTLTVSNMSPEDSSIYLCSVVILSANYGYTFGSGTRLTVV.

The table lists this clone with a few counts. The genes are TRBV15 and TRBJ2-5; 13 positions agree with TRBD2. The CDR3 spans 17 residues. With V trimmed by 3 bases and J by 5 bases, 9 bases remained unmatched. Germline CDR1 LNHNV, CDR2 YYDKDF (reference sequence). The CDR3 sequence is CATSSGLAGAREETQYF. CDR3 DNA: TGTGCCACCAGCAGCGGACTAGCGGGGGCCCGGGAGGAGACCCAGTACTTC.

The V gene is TRBV2, the J gene TRBJ1-1, with D unresolved. This CDR3 contains 14 residues. Germline V CDR1 and CDR2: SNHLY, FYNNEI. Trimming removed 1 base from V and 0 bases from J, with 6 bases in between. The CDR3 spells CASSEDYLNTEAFF. CDR3 nucleotides: TGTGCCAGCAGTGAAGATTACTTGAACACTGAAGCTTTCTTT.

The chain has TRBV6-1 and TRBJ1-1; TRBD1 is a possible D gene (5 bases). CDR1 is MNHNS, CDR2 SASEGT, per germline. The length of the CDR3 is 15 residues. V was pared by 5 bases and J by 4 bases, with 17 bases between. The CDR3 nucleotides read TGTGCCAGCAGTTCCATGGGGACCGGGAGCACTGAAGCTTTCTTT. Its protein product is CASSSMGTGSTEAFF.

V usage is TRBV7-2 and J usage is TRBJ2-2, with D possibly matching TRBD2 (7 bases). The CDR3 is 16 residues long. The germline V gene has CDR1 SGHTA and CDR2 FQGNSA. Trimming shortened V by 8 bases and J by 1 base, and 17 bases separated the two germline ends. The CDR3 bases are TGTGCCAGCCGCCCTAACGGGGGGCAGAACACCGGGGAGCTGTTTTTT. It codes for CASRPNGGQNTGELFF. The full variable domain, rest sourced from reference TRBV7-2 and TRBJ2-2, is GAGVSQSPSNKVTEKGKDVELRCDPISGHTALYWYRQSLGQGLEFLIYFQGNSAPDKSGLPSDRFSAERTGGSVSTLTIQRTQQEDSAVYLCASRPNGGQNTGELFFGEGSRLTVL.

This clone was detected only a few times. The sample contains more than one DNA sequence encoding this CDR3. The chain has TRBV7-2 and TRBJ1-5; no clear D gene. V was clipped by 2 bases and J by 4 bases, with 6 bases between them. Germline V CDR1 and CDR2: SGHTA, FQGNSA. This CDR3 is 13 amino acids long. CDR3 region: CASSLRPNQPQHF. CDR3 DNA sequence: TGTGCCAGCAGCTTACGGCCTAATCAGCCCCAGCATTTT.

This clone showed up just a few times. This sequence joins TRBV27 and TRBJ1-6; 8 nucleotides align to TRBD1. V gave up 0 bases and J gave up 9 bases; unmatched junction bases: 4. Per the germline V gene, CDR1 is MNHEY and CDR2 is SMNVEV (reference sequence). This CDR3 has 15 amino acids. The CDR3 DNA is TGTGCCAGCAGTTTATCGGCAGGGGGCCCTTCACCCCTCCACTTT. This translates into CASSLSAGGPSPLHF.

The J gene is TRBJ2-1, the V gene TRBV6-1; D unclear. V dropped 3 bases and J dropped 0 bases, with 9 bases sitting between them. This CDR3 region has 15 residues. Germline V gene data show CDR1 as MNHNS and CDR2 as SASEGT. CDR3 DNA: TGTGCCAGCAGTGACAGTTCAAGCTCCTACAATGAGCAGTTCTTC. The encoded protein is CASSDSSSSYNEQFF.

The chain recombines TRBV5-1 with TRBJ2-7; 8 nucleotides agree with TRBD1. Germline assignment: CDR1 SGHRS and CDR2 YFSETQ. The CDR3 has 14 amino acids. V was clipped by 0 bases and J by 5 bases; unmatched bases: 4. The CDR3 DNA sequence: TGCGCCAGCAGCTTGGGGACAGGGTCTAACGAGCAGTACTTC. Translation gives CASSLGTGSNEQYF.